Below, 10 T cell receptor beta chains from the same sample are listed, as sequenced in a study of CD8+ T cells in alopecia areata. TCR sequencing used cDNA made by reverse transcription of extracted RNA. Assay used: immunoSEQ multiplex PCR; TCRdb lists only in-frame clones, some missing. The table includes some 180,000 clones, roughly 50% detected once. As to treatment: oral pan-JAK inhibitor, 5-10 mg twice daily. Sequencing was performed on CD8+ T cells sorted from blood, taken at week 24, from a patient treated with tofacitinib. The receptor source for this set is a human donor with alopecia areata.

CDR3 loop: CASSKKTLDRVNQPQHF. The DNA of the CDR3 is TGTGCCAGTAGTAAGAAGACCCTTGACAGAGTCAATCAGCCCCAGCATTTT. The rearrangement uses TRBV19 and TRBJ1-5; perhaps TRBD1 as D (5 bases). CDR1 and CDR2 from the germline V gene are LNHDA and SQIVND (reference sequence). The CDR3 is 17 residues long. V lost 4 bases to trimming and J lost 3 bases, with 19 bases between them.

The chain joins TRBV15 to TRBJ1-1; 7 bases are a match to TRBD1. J was trimmed by 11 bases and V by 3 bases; bases with no gene match: 6. There are 12 residues in the CDR3. Germline CDR1 is LNHNV and CDR2 is YYDKDF (reference sequence). Written as DNA, the CDR3 is TGTGCCACCAGCAGCGGTCCAGGGGGTGCTTTCTTT. Translation: CATSSGPGGAFF.

The J gene is TRBJ2-2, the V gene TRBV6-6; D call uncertain. The germline CDR1 and CDR2 sequences are MNHNY and SVGAGI (reference sequence). The CDR3 has 12 amino acids. Between the trimmed V and J ends, which lost 6 bases and 2 bases, there was a span of 4 bases. CDR3 region: CASSVNTGELFF. The CDR3 DNA is TGTGCCAGCAGCGTAAACACCGGGGAGCTGTTTTTT.

The chain links TRBV30 to TRBJ2-7; 9 bases line up with TRBD1. Germline V gene lookup returns CDR1 GTSNPN and CDR2 SVGIG (reference sequence). The CDR3 runs to 11 residues. V lost 5 bases to trimming and J lost 4 bases; unmatched junction nucleotides: 0. The CDR3 DNA reads as TGTGCCTGGGGACAGGGGTACGAGCAGTACTTC. Its protein is CAWGQGYEQYF.

The V call is TRBV5-6, the J call TRBJ2-2; no reliable D call. Deletions cut 1 base from V and 0 bases from J, with 4 bases between. CDR3 length equals 14 residues. Germline CDR1 reads SGHDT; CDR2 reads YYEEEE. CDR3 nucleotide sequence: TGTGCCAGCAGCTTGTGGACGAACACCGGGGAGCTGTTTTTT. Protein product: CASSLWTNTGELFF.

The rearrangement joins TRBV18 to TRBJ2-2; D is ambiguous. The CDR3 has 15 amino acids. V shed 2 bases and J shed 2 bases, with 9 bases lying between them. Germline assignment: CDR1 KGHSH and CDR2 LQKENI. The CDR3 region has the DNA TGTGCCAGCTCACCAGTACACATAAACACCGGGGAGCTGTTTTTT. Residues: CASSPVHINTGELFF.

The chain couples TRBV2 to TRBJ2-3, with a weak D call TRBD1 (6 bases). The germline gives CDR1 SNHLY, CDR2 FYNNEI. V was trimmed by 7 bases and J by 4 bases, leaving 24 bases between them. This CDR3 has 17 amino acids. The CDR3 nucleotides are TGTGCCAGCACTATTTATGCAACCGACAGGAAAGCAGATACGCAGTATTTT. This gives the protein CASTIYATDRKADTQYF.

The chain combines TRBV11-2 with TRBJ2-7; TRBD1 matches 7 bases. V was clipped by 7 bases and J by 1 base; unmatched bases: 7. The V gene's germline CDR1 is SGHAT and CDR2 FQNNGV. The CDR3 extends over 14 amino acids. The CDR3 protein is CASTHLTGSYEQYF. Written as DNA, the CDR3 is TGTGCCAGCACCCACCTGACAGGGTCCTACGAGCAGTACTTC.

The rearrangement links TRBV25-1 to TRBJ2-1, with D perhaps matching TRBD2 (6 bases). The CDR3 sequence is 12 residues long. Germline V lookup: CDR1 MGHDK, CDR2 SYGVNS. V lost 4 bases and J lost 9, with 10 bases in between. The CDR3 reads CASSAGEIEQFF. The CDR3 DNA follows: TGTGCCAGCAGTGCGGGGGAGATTGAGCAGTTCTTC.

This rearrangement joins TRBV7-2 to TRBJ1-1; 7 bases match TRBD1. The ends lost 4 bases at V and 0 bases at J; junction bases unmatched: 5. This CDR3 comprises 15 residues. CDR1 and CDR2 from the germline V gene are SGHTA and FQGNSA. CDR3 residues: CASSWNRGLNTEAFF. In DNA, the CDR3 is TGTGCCAGCAGCTGGAACAGGGGCCTGAACACTGAAGCTTTCTTT.